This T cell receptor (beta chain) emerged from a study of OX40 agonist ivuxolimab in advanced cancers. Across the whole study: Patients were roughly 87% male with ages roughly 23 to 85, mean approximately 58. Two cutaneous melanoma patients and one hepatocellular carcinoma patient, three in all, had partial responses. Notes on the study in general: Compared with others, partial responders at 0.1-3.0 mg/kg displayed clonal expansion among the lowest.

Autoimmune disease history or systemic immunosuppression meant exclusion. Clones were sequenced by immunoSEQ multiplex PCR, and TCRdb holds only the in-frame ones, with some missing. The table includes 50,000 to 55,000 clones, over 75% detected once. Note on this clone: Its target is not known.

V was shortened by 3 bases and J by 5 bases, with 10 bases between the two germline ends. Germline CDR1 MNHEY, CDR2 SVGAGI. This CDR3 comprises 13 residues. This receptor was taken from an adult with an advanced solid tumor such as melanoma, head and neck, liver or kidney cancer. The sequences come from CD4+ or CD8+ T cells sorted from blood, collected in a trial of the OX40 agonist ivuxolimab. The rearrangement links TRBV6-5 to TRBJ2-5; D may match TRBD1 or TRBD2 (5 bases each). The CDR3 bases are TGTGCCAGCAGTTATACCGGGACGGAGACCCAGTACTTC. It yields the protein CASSYTGTETQYF.